Each of the 23 T cell receptor beta chains below was sequenced from the same sample in a study of T-cell memory formation after mild COVID-19. Using its own MiXCR run on the 5' RACE reads, TCRdb lists one record per CDR3 protein. The data show about 130,000 distinct CDR3 sequences, around 6.3% seen once. Specimen: PBMCs or a T cell subset sorted from them (not recorded which). These receptors all stem from an adult woman who had mild COVID-19 (a few samples of this study predate the infection). Cell type and time point are not known.

There are a few counts of this clonotype. J is TRBJ2-7 and V is TRBV7-2, with 7 bases identical to TRBD2. Per germline, CDR1 SGHTA and CDR2 FQGNSA. J lost 6 bases, V lost 5 bases, and 13 bases had no gene match. The CDR3 runs to 15 residues. CDR3 protein: CASSRPNRGGGEQYF. As DNA, the CDR3 is TGTGCCAGCAGCCGACCAAACCGCGGGGGTGGCGAGCAGTACTTC.

This chain uses TRBV29-1 with TRBJ2-1, with 7 bases fitting TRBD1. Germline V gene lookup returns CDR1 SQVTM and CDR2 ANQGSEA. V lost 3 bases to trimming and J lost 9 bases; unmatched junction nucleotides: 2. The CDR3 is made up of 11 amino acids. Written as DNA, the CDR3 is TGCAGCGTTGACCGGACAGGTGAGCAGTTCTTC. Translating it yields CSVDRTGEQFF.

The chain couples TRBV12-3 or TRBV12-4 to TRBJ2-2; D is possibly TRBD2 (5 bases). The CDR3 totals 16 residues. V lost 3 bases and J lost 2, with 13 bases in between. The DNA for the CDR3 is TGTGCCAGCAGTTTGGCCGGGAACATTAACACCGGGGAGCTGTTTTTT. Translated: CASSLAGNINTGELFF.

The sample holds many counts of this clonotype. This sequence joins TRBV12-3 or TRBV12-4 and TRBJ2-1, with 10 nucleotides matching TRBD2. V dropped 0 bases and J dropped 7; count of bases not matched to a gene: 9. The CDR3 spans 17 residues. The CDR3 nucleotides are TGTGCCAGCAGTTTAGCGGCCTTCCCTAGCGGGAGTAATGAGCAGTTCTTC. Translation: CASSLAAFPSGSNEQFF.

This clonotype was detected many times. The chain is built from TRBV6-5 and TRBJ1-1; perhaps TRBD1 as D (5 bases). Germline CDR1 is MNHEY and CDR2 is SVGAGI. Between the trimmed V and J ends, which lost 4 bases and 4 bases, there was a span of 13 bases. The CDR3 has 14 amino acids. For the CDR3, the DNA is TGTGCCAGCAGTTCATTGCGTGGGGGCACTGAAGCTTTCTTT. It is translated as CASSSLRGGTEAFF.

The chain recombines TRBV13 with TRBJ2-1; 8 bases agree with TRBD2. Trimming cost V 5 bases and J 3 bases; bases outside gene matches: 15. Germline V lookup: CDR1 PRHDT, CDR2 FYEKMQ (reference sequence). The CDR3 is 18 residues long. The CDR3 protein is CASSRPLAGRNFYNEQFF. The CDR3 DNA is TGTGCCAGCAGCCGCCCTTTAGCGGGGAGGAATTTCTACAATGAGCAGTTCTTC.

The chain carries TRBV6-2 or TRBV6-3 and TRBJ1-5, with D perhaps matching TRBD1 (6 bases). The germline V and J ends were trimmed by 6 bases and 5 bases, with 11 bases remaining between them. The CDR3 extends over 13 amino acids. Germline lookup yields CDR1 MNHEY and CDR2 SVGEGT. The CDR3 is CASRQGGHQPQHF. CDR3 DNA: TGTGCCAGCAGACAAGGGGGGCATCAGCCCCAGCATTTT.

This clonotype showed up many times. The chain employs TRBV20-1 and TRBJ2-4, with 10 bases matching TRBD2. V shed 3 bases and J 7 bases; nucleotides not matched to a gene: 12. Germline-derived CDR1 and CDR2 are DFQATT and SNEGSKA (reference sequence). The CDR3 spans 16 residues. CDR3 amino acids: CSARAHTGLASNIQYF. CDR3 in DNA: TGCAGTGCTAGGGCCCACACGGGACTAGCGAGTAACATTCAGTACTTC.

The CDR3 sequence is CASSQVAGRLFF. CDR3 DNA: TGTGCCAGCAGCCAAGTGGCAGGGAGGCTGTTTTTT. The chain recombines TRBV3-1 with TRBJ1-4, with D perhaps TRBD1 (5 bases). The CDR3 extends over 12 amino acids. Germline V lookup: CDR1 LGHDT, CDR2 YNNKEL (reference sequence). Trimming removed 1 base at V and 14 bases at J, with 11 bases between. Complete variable domain (other parts from reference TRBV3-1 and TRBJ1-4): DTAVSQTPKYLVTQMGNDKSIKCEQNLGHDTMYWYKQDSKKFLKIMFSYNNKELIINETVPNRFSPKSPDKAHLNLHINSLELGDSAVYFCASSQVAGRLFFGSGTQLSVL.

Ten or more counts support this clonotype. The chain couples TRBV7-9 to TRBJ2-5, with TRBD1 as a possible D gene (6 bases). The CDR3 is 13 amino acids. Germline CDR1 reads SEHNR; CDR2 reads FQNEAQ (reference sequence). Trimming pared 5 bases from V and 5 bases from J, leaving 12 bases between. The CDR3 DNA sequence: TGTGCCAGCAGCCTACAGGGATGGGAGACCCAGTACTTC. Amino acids: CASSLQGWETQYF.

This clonotype was detected many times. The CDR3 protein is CASSEGGRRLQSSGQFF. Here the CDR3 DNA reads TGTGCCAGCAGTGAAGGCGGTAGGAGACTACAATCTTCGGGGCAGTTCTTC. J is TRBJ2-1 and V is TRBV2, with TRBD2 as a possible D gene (5 bases). CDR1 and CDR2 (germline): SNHLY, FYNNEI. This CDR3 is built from 17 residues. The V and J ends lost 1 base and 12 bases respectively, with 25 bases between them. The variable domain in full, with the rest retrieved from reference TRBV2 and TRBJ2-1, is EPEVTQTPSHQVTQMGQEVILRCVPISNHLYFYWYRQILGQKVEFLVSFYNNEISEKSEIFDDQFSVERPDGSNFTLKIRSTKLEDSAMYFCASSEGGRRLQSSGQFFGPGTRLTVL.

The chain has TRBV7-9 and TRBJ2-5, with TRBD2 identical over 9 bases. CDR1 and CDR2 from the germline V gene are SEHNR and FQNEAQ (reference sequence). This CDR3 region has 16 residues. V lost 5 bases, J lost 4 bases, and 11 bases stayed unmatched. This CDR3 reads CASSLLSGSGGETQYF. Here the CDR3 DNA reads TGTGCCAGCAGCCTTCTTAGCGGGAGCGGTGGAGAGACCCAGTACTTC.

The rearrangement uses TRBV7-2 and TRBJ2-5, with 9 bases lining up with TRBD1. CDR1 is SGHTA, CDR2 FQGNSA, per germline. The V and J ends lost 4 bases and 5 bases, in that order; junction bases with no gene match: 2. The CDR3 has 13 residues. CDR3 in amino acids: CASSSGTGETQYF. In DNA, the CDR3 is TGTGCCAGCAGCTCCGGGACAGGGGAGACCCAGTACTTC.

This clonotype has a handful of counts. The chain couples TRBV20-1 to TRBJ2-7; D uncertain. The CDR3 has 13 residues. Between the trimmed V and J ends, which lost 1 base and 1 base, there was a span of 8 bases. Germline CDR1 and CDR2: DFQATT and SNEGSKA (reference sequence). The DNA for the CDR3 is TGCAGTGCTAGAGTTAAGGGTTCCTACGAGCAGTACTTC. Residues: CSARVKGSYEQYF.

This clonotype was recorded many times. The CDR3 nucleotides are TGTGCCAGCAGCGTATCGGGGGGCAGCTACGAGCAGTACTTC. Its protein is CASSVSGGSYEQYF. The V and J genes are TRBV9 and TRBJ2-7; maybe TRBD2 (7 bases). The length of the CDR3 is 14 residues. Germline-derived CDR1 and CDR2 are SGDLS and YYNGEE. V shed 1 base and J shed 3 bases, with 11 bases lying between them.

This clonotype was counted between two and nine times. The J gene is TRBJ2-5, the V gene TRBV2; 8 bases match TRBD2. Germline lookup yields CDR1 SNHLY and CDR2 FYNNEI. CDR3 size: 16 residues. V trimming: 5 bases; J trimming: 1 base; junction bases outside the gene matches: 9. Here the CDR3 DNA reads TGTGCCAGCAGTCTCGGACTAGCAGCAGCCCAAGAGACCCAGTACTTC. It yields the protein CASSLGLAAAQETQYF.

There are a few counts of this clonotype. The rearrangement links TRBV18 to TRBJ1-5; 7 nucleotides agree with TRBD1. Germline CDR1 KGHSH, CDR2 LQKENI. The V segment lost 5 bases and the J segment 2 bases; nucleotides outside the gene matches: 6. The CDR3 extends over 15 amino acids. In DNA, the CDR3 is TGTGCCAGCTCAAAGGGGGCTGGTGGCAATCAGCCCCAGCATTTT. As protein: CASSKGAGGNQPQHF. Drawing the rest from reference TRBV18 and TRBJ1-5, the complete variable domain is NAGVMQNPRHLVRRRGQEARLRCSPMKGHSHVYWYRQLPEEGLKFMVYLQKENIIDESGMPKERFSAEFPKEGPSILRIQQVVRGDSAAYFCASSKGAGGNQPQHFGDGTRLSIL.

This clonotype occurred a few times. DNA for the CDR3: TGTGCCAGCACGGATGACAGGGGCGTCGACGGCTACACCTTC. Translated, it gives CASTDDRGVDGYTF. The V call is TRBV12-3 or TRBV12-4, the J call TRBJ1-2, with 8 positions matching TRBD1. The J segment lost 8 bases and the V segment lost 7 bases, leaving 12 bases of the junction unmatched. The CDR3 extends over 14 amino acids.

This clonotype was counted at least ten times. The DNA for the CDR3 is TGTGCCAGCAGTCTAGGACAGGGTCAATACTTC. Translated, it gives CASSLGQGQYF. The chain employs TRBV2 and TRBJ2-7, with 8 bases that match TRBD1. V lost 5 bases, J lost 13 bases, and 7 bases stayed unmatched. Germline-derived CDR1 and CDR2 are SNHLY and FYNNEI. The CDR3 has 11 residues.

This clonotype has only a few counts. This chain joins TRBV28 and TRBJ2-7; D may be TRBD1 (6 bases). Trimming removed 4 bases from V and 4 bases from J, with 17 bases in between. This CDR3 is 15 amino acids long. Looked up from germline, CDR1 is MDHEN and CDR2 is SYDVKM. The CDR3 protein is CASSSLGGMGYEQYF. Here the CDR3 DNA reads TGTGCCAGCAGTTCCCTAGGGGGAATGGGGTACGAGCAGTACTTC.

J is TRBJ2-1 and V is TRBV24-1, with 11 bases lining up with TRBD2. The germline V gene has CDR1 KGHDR and CDR2 SFDVKD. V lost 5 bases, J lost 9 bases, and 8 bases stayed unmatched. This CDR3 region has 15 residues. This CDR3 is CATSGVAGGPGEQFF. The CDR3, as DNA: TGTGCCACCAGTGGAGTAGCGGGGGGGCCGGGTGAGCAGTTCTTC.

In this sample, this clonotype turned up many times. V is TRBV20-1 and J is TRBJ1-2, with D possibly TRBD1 on 5 matching bases. CDR3 length: 11 residues. V lost 6 bases, J lost 10 bases, and 15 bases lay in between. Germline V gene lookup returns CDR1 DFQATT and CDR2 SNEGSKA (reference sequence). The CDR3 DNA reads as TGCAGTGCAGGGCAGGACACCTCCTACACCTTC. Its protein product is CSAGQDTSYTF.

The V gene is TRBV20-1, the J gene TRBJ2-7; TRBD1 aligns across 10 bases. Losses at the gene ends were 0 bases for V and 2 bases for J; bases not matched to a gene: 10. The CDR3 covers 17 residues. The V gene's germline CDR1 is DFQATT and CDR2 SNEGSKA (reference sequence). In DNA form, the CDR3 reads TGCAGTGCTAGAGATGGGTCCGGGACAGGGGCCGCCTACGAGCAGTACTTC. Encoded protein: CSARDGSGTGAAYEQYF.